Shown below are 18 T cell receptor beta chains from a single sample sequenced in a study of patients and donors after allogeneic stem cell transplantation. Each CDR3 protein gets one entry after TCRdb re-called the RT-PCR reads with MiXCR. The data hold fewer than 200,000 distinct CDR3 sequences, with about 29% observed a single time. Sequenced: blood, either unsorted or a sorted T cell fraction (not recorded which). The receptors originated from a human donor who was either an allogeneic HSCT recipient or a stem cell or donor lymphocyte infusion donor (not recorded which). It is not recorded whose cells these are; they may come from a transplant donor.

This clonotype was recorded many times. The chain combines TRBV11-2 with TRBJ1-5, with a tentative D call TRBD1 (6 bases). Germline-derived CDR1 and CDR2 are SGHAT and FQNNGV. Trimming removed 5 bases at V and 3 bases at J, with 11 bases between. The CDR3 covers 14 residues. This chain's CDR3 is CASSPGTLNQPQHF. The CDR3 nucleotides are TGTGCCAGCAGCCCCGGGACACTCAATCAGCCCCAGCATTTT.

V is TRBV7-9 and J is TRBJ2-1; D possibly corresponds to TRBD2 (6 bases). This CDR3 has 14 amino acids. The germline V gene has CDR1 SEHNR and CDR2 FQNEAQ (reference sequence). Trimming cost V 4 bases and J 9 bases, with 16 bases left between them. CDR3 DNA: TGTGCCAGCAGCTCGGGACTGGGTATGGGTGAGCAGTTCTTC. Its translation is CASSSGLGMGEQFF.

This clonotype showed up just once. The V and J genes are TRBV12-3 or TRBV12-4 and TRBJ2-1; D is unclear. The CDR3 runs 14 residues. V was cut by 3 bases and J by 5 bases, with 11 bases left in between. CDR3 residues: CASSLSQRHNEQFF. CDR3 bases: TGTGCCAGCAGTTTGTCCCAGAGACACAATGAGCAGTTCTTC.

This clonotype was counted ten times or more. The chain links TRBV12-3 or TRBV12-4 to TRBJ1-2; TRBD1 might be the D (5 bases). The V end was cut by 3 bases, the J end by 6 bases, with 17 bases between. This CDR3 spans 15 amino acids. Here the CDR3 reads CASSLSIKAGDGYTF. The CDR3 DNA reads TGTGCCAGCAGTTTGTCCATCAAGGCGGGGGATGGCTACACCTTC.

This clonotype was seen just once. The rearrangement links TRBV29-1 to TRBJ2-1; D may correspond to TRBD1 or TRBD2 (5 bases each). From germline, CDR1 is SQVTM and CDR2 ANQGSEA. The CDR3 runs 15 residues. V shed 1 base and J shed 6 bases, with 16 bases lying between them. The CDR3 DNA follows: TGCAGCGTTGAAGGTGGGGGTATAGTAGGCAATGAGCAGTTCTTC. This sequence encodes CSVEGGGIVGNEQFF.

The chain is built from TRBV12-3 or TRBV12-4 and TRBJ1-4; the D is unclear. The length of the CDR3 is 13 residues. Trimming took 3 bases from V and 8 from J, leaving 10 bases between them. The CDR3, as DNA: TGTGCCAGCAGTTTTGGATTAGGAGAAAAACTGTTTTTT. Translation: CASSFGLGEKLFF.

V is TRBV14 and J is TRBJ2-1; D perhaps matches TRBD2 (5 bases). Germline CDR1 reads SGHDN; CDR2 reads FVKESK. The germline V and J ends were trimmed by 0 bases and 8 bases, with 17 bases remaining between them. CDR3 length: 16 amino acids. The CDR3 loop reads CASSQEDSRAGDEQFF. In DNA, the CDR3 is TGTGCCAGCAGCCAAGAGGATAGTAGGGCCGGGGATGAGCAGTTCTTC.

The chain couples TRBV28 to TRBJ1-3, with no clear D. CDR3 length equals 14 residues. Germline V gene lookup returns CDR1 MDHEN and CDR2 SYDVKM. Trimming stripped 4 bases from V and 4 bases from J, with 11 bases between. As DNA, the CDR3 is TGTGCCAGCAGTTCCCCAGTGCGGGGAAACACCATATATTTT. Protein: CASSSPVRGNTIYF.

This clonotype was counted a few times. This chain connects TRBV19 to TRBJ1-4; D is perhaps TRBD1 (5 bases). The germline V gene has CDR1 LNHDA and CDR2 SQIVND (reference sequence). There are 14 residues in the CDR3. The ends were cut back, 0 bases at V and 6 bases at J, with 8 bases in the middle. In nucleotides, the CDR3 is TGTGCCAGTAGTATAGAGGGACGTGATGAAAAACTGTTTTTT. Translating gives CASSIEGRDEKLFF.

This clonotype has a count of ten or more. The chain recombines TRBV28 with TRBJ1-4; D gene uncertain. The CDR3 loop spans 15 amino acids. Germline CDR1 is MDHEN and CDR2 is SYDVKM. The V end was cut by 7 bases, the J end by 10 bases, with 22 bases between. CDR3 sequence reads: CASTPPPELGRKLFF. CDR3 nucleotides: TGTGCCAGCACCCCACCGCCCGAATTGGGGAGAAAACTGTTTTTT.

The rearrangement uses TRBV29-1 and TRBJ2-7; D possibly corresponds to TRBD1 (5 bases). V lost 4 bases and J lost 2, with 9 bases in between. There are 12 residues in the CDR3. Germline CDR1 is SQVTM and CDR2 is ANQGSEA. Written as DNA, the CDR3 is TGCAGCGTTGCCCCACAGGCCTACGAGCAGTACTTC. Its protein product is CSVAPQAYEQYF.

This clonotype was seen repeatedly, ten times or more. The rearrangement uses TRBV3-1 and TRBJ1-4; D is possibly TRBD1 (5 bases). The CDR3 totals 14 residues. With 3 bases removed from V and 6 bases from J, the gap between germline ends came to 11 bases. Germline V lookup: CDR1 LGHDT, CDR2 YNNKEL (reference sequence). The CDR3 nucleotides are TGTGCCAGCAGCCAGAGTCAGGGTCATGAAAAACTGTTTTTT. It translates to CASSQSQGHEKLFF.

V is TRBV5-1 and J is TRBJ2-3, with D maybe TRBD1 (5 bases). Trimming pared 0 bases from V and 5 bases from J, leaving 13 bases between. CDR1 and CDR2 (germline): SGHRS, YFSETQ. The CDR3 is made up of 15 amino acids. Written as DNA, the CDR3 is TGCGCCAGCAGCTTGGCCTCAGGGTATAGAGATACGCAGTATTTT. Residues: CASSLASGYRDTQYF.

This clonotype was seen a few times. This chain connects TRBV5-1 to TRBJ1-4; D perhaps matches TRBD1 (5 bases). The CDR3 spans 14 residues. V lost 3 bases and J 4 bases, leaving 10 bases between the germline ends. Germline V gene sequence: CDR1 SGHRS, CDR2 YFSETQ. This CDR3 is CASSWGRINEKLFF. In nucleotides, the CDR3 is TGCGCCAGCAGCTGGGGACGGATTAATGAAAAACTGTTTTTT.

CDR3 loop: CASSPQGLSGNTIYF. The CDR3 DNA reads TGCGCCAGCAGCCCGCAGGGACTTTCCGGAAACACCATATATTTT. This chain joins TRBV5-1 and TRBJ1-3; TRBD1 might be the D (5 bases). Germline CDR1 reads SGHRS; CDR2 reads YFSETQ. This CDR3 region has 15 residues. Trimming left V 4 bases short and J 4 bases short, with 15 bases between. The variable domain in full, with the rest retrieved from reference TRBV5-1 and TRBJ1-3, is KAGVTQTPRYLIKTRGQQVTLSCSPISGHRSVSWYQQTPGQGLQFLFEYFSETQRNKGNFPGRFSGRQFSNSRSEMNVSTLELGDSALYLCASSPQGLSGNTIYFGEGSWLTVV.

The chain employs TRBV12-3 or TRBV12-4 and TRBJ1-2, with TRBD1 as a possible D gene (5 bases). The V and J ends lost 4 bases and 8 bases respectively, with 14 bases between them. The CDR3 runs 13 residues. CDR3: CASSWEGRGGYTF. CDR3 bases: TGTGCCAGCAGTTGGGAGGGGAGAGGCGGCTACACCTTC.

This rearrangement joins TRBV18 to TRBJ1-1; no reliable D call. Per germline, CDR1 KGHSH and CDR2 LQKENI. V was clipped by 3 bases and J by 1 base, with 12 bases between them. CDR3 size: 15 residues. The CDR3: CASSPPGRANTEAFF. In DNA, the CDR3 is TGTGCCAGCTCACCCCCCGGGAGGGCGAACACTGAAGCTTTCTTT.

The chain recombines TRBV18 with TRBJ2-1; 8 bases line up with TRBD2. V shed 6 bases, J shed 7 bases, and the junction held 11 bases outside the gene matches. The CDR3 loop spans 15 amino acids. Germline V gene data show CDR1 as KGHSH and CDR2 as LQKENI. The CDR3 protein is CASSQAVAGRNEQFF. CDR3 DNA: TGTGCCAGCTCTCAAGCCGTAGCGGGGAGGAATGAGCAGTTCTTC.